This T cell receptor beta chain was recovered during a study of circulating and synovial CD4+ cells in juvenile arthritis. Study-wide findings and caveats: CPL versus bulk CD4 samples: T cell genome counts differed by at least an order of magnitude.

CDR1 is SGHVS and CDR2 is FQNEAQ in the germline V gene. J lost 5 bases, V lost 2 bases, and 11 bases had no gene match. The CDR3 runs to 17 residues. The table came from immunoSEQ multiplex PCR; TCRdb's copy has only in-frame clones and leaves some out. The table shows under 40,000 clones, with nearly 95% occurring only once. A word on this clone: The antigen is undetermined.

This chain joins TRBV7-8 and TRBJ1-4; TRBD1 aligns across 7 bases. The TCR originated in a human donor with juvenile idiopathic arthritis. Material for sequencing was CD4+ T cells from blood. CDR3 in amino acids: CASSLKVLGTDNEKLFF. The CDR3 DNA reads TGTGCCAGCAGCTTAAAGGTTTTGGGGACAGACAATGAAAAACTGTTTTTT.